A selection of T cell receptor beta chains follows, all from one sample in a study of T cell changes during pregnancy in multiple sclerosis. Sequenced by immunoSEQ multiplex PCR; TCRdb stores in-frame clones only, minus some. The table includes 100,000 or so clones, about 90% detected once. The starting material was peripheral blood, obtained after pregnancy. All receptors come from a female donor with multiple sclerosis, enrolled in a pregnancy study. Each CDR3 is given with its conserved first and last residue. D genes are given only for firm matches. Not all rows give a size; the values are once, few, many and, for expanded clones, a class.

>TRBD1|TRBV18|.|TRBJ1-2
TGTGCCAGCTCAAGGGACAGGGGGAACTATGGCTACACCTTC
CASSRDRGNYGYTF
>TRBD1|TRBV19|few|TRBJ1-5
TGTGCCAGTAGTAACAGGGGGCTGAGGAATCAGCCCCAGCATTTT
CASSNRGLRNQPQHF
>TRBD1|TRBV5-5|.|TRBJ2-7
TGTGCCAGCAGCGAACCCGGGACAGGGGCCTACGAGCAGTACTTC
CASSEPGTGAYEQYF
>.|TRBV11-2|.|TRBJ1-1
TGTGCCAGCAGCTCCCTCCAGAACGTCGCTTTCTTT
CASSSLQNVAFF
>.|TRBV5-4|.|TRBJ1-6
TGTGCCAGCAGCTTGCAACAGTTCAATTCACCCCTCCACTTT
CASSLQQFNSPLHF
>.|TRBV7-9|.|TRBJ2-1
TGTGCCAGCAGCTTAGTTGGGGGCAGGAATCCTAATGAGCAGTTCTTC
CASSLVGGRNPNEQFF
>.|TRBV9|.|TRBJ1-3
TGTGCCAGCAGCCCCGGCGGGAGGGCTTCGGGGGGAAACACCATATATTTT
CASSPGGRASGGNTIYF
>TRBD1|TRBV10-1|.|TRBJ2-7
TGCGCCAGCAGGGCCCGACAGGGCCTCGTGAACGAGCAGTACTTC
CASRARQGLVNEQYF
>TRBD1|TRBV28|.|TRBJ2-2
TGTGCCAGCACCCAGGCCCTGACAGGGCGGACCGGGGAGCTGTTTTTT
CASTQALTGRTGELFF
>.|TRBV4-3|once|TRBJ1-2
TGCGCCAGCAGCCAAGTGGCGCGGCAGCGAGACTTCTATGGCTACACCTTC
CASSQVARQRDFYGYTF
>.|TRBV28|.|TRBJ2-7
TGTGCCAGCAGTTTAGACTTTAACTACGAGCAGTACTTC
CASSLDFNYEQYF
>TRBD1|TRBV13|few|TRBJ2-7
TGTGCCAGCAGCTTTACGACAGGGGAGGCGTACGAGCAGTACTTC
CASSFTTGEAYEQYF
>.|TRBV5-4|.|TRBJ2-1
TGTGCCAGCAGCCATGACTCCAGCTCCTACAATGAGCAGTTCTTC
CASSHDSSSYNEQFF
>.|TRBV7-9|.|TRBJ2-5
TGTGCCAGCCAAGAGGTCAGGGGAGAGACCCAGTACTTC
CASQEVRGETQYF
>TRBD2|TRBV9|once|TRBJ2-5
TGTGCCAGCAGCGTTACTAGCGGGACAGAAGAGACCCAGTACTTC
CASSVTSGTEETQYF
>TRBD1|TRBV7-2|.|TRBJ1-5
TGTGCCAGCAGCGAACAGGGGAATCAGCCCCAGCATTTT
CASSEQGNQPQHF
>.|TRBV9|.|TRBJ1-3
TGTGCCAGCAGCGCCAATCAGGGGAGCTCTGGAAACACCATATATTTT
CASSANQGSSGNTIYF
>.|TRBV19|.|TRBJ2-7
TGTGCCAGTAGTACCATCAGTGGCGAGCAGTACTTC
CASSTISGEQYF
>.|TRBV10-3|once|TRBJ1-1
TGTGCCATCAGCCCCCACGCGGGCACTGAAGCTTTCTTT
CAISPHAGTEAFF
>.|TRBV11-2|.|TRBJ2-7
TGTGCCAGCAGCTTCGCTCGGAACAGGGTGTACGAGCAGTACTTC
CASSFARNRVYEQYF
>TRBD1|TRBV19|few|TRBJ1-2
TGTGCCAGTAGTCCCAACGGACAGGGCGACTATGGCTACACCTTC
CASSPNGQGDYGYTF
>.|TRBV9|once|TRBJ1-3
TGTGCCAGCAGCGTAGGGAGCTGGGGGGCTGGAAACACCATATATTTT
CASSVGSWGAGNTIYF
>.|TRBV10-3|.|TRBJ2-7
TGTGCCATCAGTGGACGACAAGGGAGCAACGAGCAGTACTTC
CAISGRQGSNEQYF
>TRBD1|TRBV27|.|TRBJ1-1
TGTGCCAGCAGTGTGACAGGGGGCAATGAAGCTTTCTTT
CASSVTGGNEAFF
>TRBD1|TRBV6-1|.|TRBJ2-4
TGTGCCAGCAGTGAAAATACAGGGGTAGGGGCCAAAAACATTCAGTACTTC
CASSENTGVGAKNIQYF
>TRBD2|TRBV6-5|.|TRBJ2-5
TGTGCCAGCAGTTACTCTAGCGGGGGGAGGCAGGAGACCCAGTACTTC
CASSYSSGGRQETQYF
>TRBD1|TRBV30|.|TRBJ2-7
TGTACCTGGAGTACTCTTTCCTGGACAGGACCCTACGAGCAGTACTTC
CTWSTLSWTGPYEQYF
>.|TRBV11-2|.|TRBJ2-3
TGTGCCAGCAGCTTAGGGCACGGGGAGCAGTATTTT
CASSLGHGEQYF
>TRBD1|TRBV28|.|TRBJ1-6
TGTGCCAGCAGTTTAGGGGGACAGGGGACTTCACCCCTCCACTTT
CASSLGGQGTSPLHF
>TRBD2|TRBV10-3|once|TRBJ2-3
TGTGCCATCAGTGAGTTAGCGGGGGACACAGATACGCAGTATTTT
CAISELAGDTDTQYF
>.|TRBV29-1|.|TRBJ2-3
TGCAGCGTTGATGGGGGGATTCGGTCAGATACGCAGTATTTT
CSVDGGIRSDTQYF
>.|TRBV4-1|.|TRBJ2-6
TGCGCCAGCAGCCAAGGGGAGGATGGGGCCAACGTCCTGACTTTC
CASSQGEDGANVLTF
>.|TRBV27|.|TRBJ2-3
TGTGCCAGCAGTCTCACCACGGGACAGGGGCAGCGGGAGGGCCTTAGGTCGCAGTATTTT
CASSLTTGQGQREGLRSQYF
>TRBD1|TRBV28|.|TRBJ2-7
TGTGCCAGCGGGACAGGGAACGAGCAGTACTTC
CASGTGNEQYF
>.|TRBV7-9|.|TRBJ2-3
TGTGCCAGCAGCTCTTCCGATACGCAGTATTTT
CASSSSDTQYF
>TRBD2|TRBV11-2|once|TRBJ2-1
TGTGCCAGCAGCTCAGGGACTAGCGGGACCCTCTACAATGAGCAGTTCTTC
CASSSGTSGTLYNEQFF
>TRBD2|TRBV7-9|.|TRBJ2-1
TGTGCCAGCAGCTCTAGCGGGGGATTCTACAATGAGCAGTTCTTC
CASSSSGGFYNEQFF
>TRBD2|TRBV6-6|.|TRBJ2-2
TGTGCCAGCCGGACCCTAGCGGGGGGGCACACCGGGGAGCTGTTTTTT
CASRTLAGGHTGELFF
>TRBD2|TRBV28|.|TRBJ2-3
TGTGCCAGCAGTGTCCTTAGCGGGGGTACAGATACGCAGTATTTT
CASSVLSGGTDTQYF
>.|TRBV9|.|TRBJ2-7
TGTGCCAGCAGCTACACACTAGAGCTGGGAGAGCAGTACTTC
CASSYTLELGEQYF
>.|TRBV7-9|.|TRBJ2-7
TGTGCCAGCAGCTCGGGGTTAGAGCAGTACTTC
CASSSGLEQYF
>.|TRBV18|.|TRBJ2-2
TGTGCCAGCTCACCGACGTTGACAGGGAACACCGGGGAGCTGTTTTTT
CASSPTLTGNTGELFF
>TRBD1|TRBV27|.|TRBJ1-6
TGTGCCAGCCGACGGACAGGGCTATCACCCCTCCACTTT
CASRRTGLSPLHF
>.|TRBV2|.|TRBJ2-2
TGTGCCAGCAGCACCCATCCCCGGAGGATCGCGAACACCGGGGAGCTGTTTTTT
CASSTHPRRIANTGELFF
>.|TRBV18|.|TRBJ1-2
TGTGCCAGCTCACCAAAGGACGAAGGGACTTTCTATGGCTACACCTTC
CASSPKDEGTFYGYTF